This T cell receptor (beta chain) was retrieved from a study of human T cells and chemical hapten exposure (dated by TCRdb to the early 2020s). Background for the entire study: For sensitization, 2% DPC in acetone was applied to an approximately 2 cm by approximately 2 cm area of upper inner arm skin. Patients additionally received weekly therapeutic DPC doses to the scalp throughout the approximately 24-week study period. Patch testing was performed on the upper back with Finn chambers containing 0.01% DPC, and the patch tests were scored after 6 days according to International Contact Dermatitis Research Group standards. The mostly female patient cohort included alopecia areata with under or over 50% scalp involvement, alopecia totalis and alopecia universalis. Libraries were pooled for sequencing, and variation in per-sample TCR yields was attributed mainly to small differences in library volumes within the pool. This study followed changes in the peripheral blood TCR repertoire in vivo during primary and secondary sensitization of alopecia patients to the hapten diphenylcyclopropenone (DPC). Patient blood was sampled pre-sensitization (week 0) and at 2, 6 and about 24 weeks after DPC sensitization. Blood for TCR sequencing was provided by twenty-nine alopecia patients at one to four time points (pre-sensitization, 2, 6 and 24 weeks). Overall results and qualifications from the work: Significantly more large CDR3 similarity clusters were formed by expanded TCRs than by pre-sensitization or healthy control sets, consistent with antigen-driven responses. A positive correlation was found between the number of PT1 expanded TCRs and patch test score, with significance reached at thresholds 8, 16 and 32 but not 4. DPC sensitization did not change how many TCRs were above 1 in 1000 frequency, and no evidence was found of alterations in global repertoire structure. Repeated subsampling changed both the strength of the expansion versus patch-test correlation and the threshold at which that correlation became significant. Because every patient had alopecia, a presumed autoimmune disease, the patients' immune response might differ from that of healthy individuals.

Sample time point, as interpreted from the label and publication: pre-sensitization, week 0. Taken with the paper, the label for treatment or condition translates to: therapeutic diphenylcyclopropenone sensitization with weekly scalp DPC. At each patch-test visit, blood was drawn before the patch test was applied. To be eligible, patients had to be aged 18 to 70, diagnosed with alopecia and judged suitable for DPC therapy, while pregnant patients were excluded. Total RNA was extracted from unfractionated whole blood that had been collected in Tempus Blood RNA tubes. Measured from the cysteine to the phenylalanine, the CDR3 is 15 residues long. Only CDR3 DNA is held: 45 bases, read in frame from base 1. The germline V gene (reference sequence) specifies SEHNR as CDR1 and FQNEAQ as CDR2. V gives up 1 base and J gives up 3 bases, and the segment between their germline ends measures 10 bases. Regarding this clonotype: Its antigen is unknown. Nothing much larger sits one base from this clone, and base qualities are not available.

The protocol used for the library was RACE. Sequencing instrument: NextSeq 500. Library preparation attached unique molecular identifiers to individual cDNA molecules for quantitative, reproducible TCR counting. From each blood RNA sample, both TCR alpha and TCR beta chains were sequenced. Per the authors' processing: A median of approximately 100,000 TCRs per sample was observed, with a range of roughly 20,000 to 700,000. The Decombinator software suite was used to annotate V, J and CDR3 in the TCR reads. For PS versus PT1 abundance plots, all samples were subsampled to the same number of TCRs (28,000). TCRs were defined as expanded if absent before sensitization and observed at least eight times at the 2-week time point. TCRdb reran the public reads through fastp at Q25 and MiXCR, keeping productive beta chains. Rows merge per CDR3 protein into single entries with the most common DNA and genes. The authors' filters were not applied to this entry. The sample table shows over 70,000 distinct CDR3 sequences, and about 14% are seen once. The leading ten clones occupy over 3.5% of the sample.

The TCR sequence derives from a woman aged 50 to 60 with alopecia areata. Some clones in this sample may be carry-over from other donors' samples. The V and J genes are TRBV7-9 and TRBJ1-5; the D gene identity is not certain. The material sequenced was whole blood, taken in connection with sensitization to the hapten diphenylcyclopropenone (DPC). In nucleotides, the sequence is TGTGCCAGCAGCTTAGGGACGACGGCCAATCAGCCCCAGCATTTT. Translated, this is CASSLGTTANQPQHF.